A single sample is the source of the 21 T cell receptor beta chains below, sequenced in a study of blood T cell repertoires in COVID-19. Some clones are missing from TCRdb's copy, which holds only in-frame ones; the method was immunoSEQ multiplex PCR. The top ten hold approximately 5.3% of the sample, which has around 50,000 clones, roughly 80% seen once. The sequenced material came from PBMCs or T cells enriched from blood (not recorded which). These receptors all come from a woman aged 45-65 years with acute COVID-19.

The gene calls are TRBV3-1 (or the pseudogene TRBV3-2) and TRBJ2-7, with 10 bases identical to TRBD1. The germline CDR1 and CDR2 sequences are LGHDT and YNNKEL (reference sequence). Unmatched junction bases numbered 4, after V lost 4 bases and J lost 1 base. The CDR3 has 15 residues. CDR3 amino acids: CASSRVDRGSYEQYF. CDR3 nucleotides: TGTGCCAGCAGCCGAGTGGACAGGGGGTCCTACGAGCAGTACTTC.

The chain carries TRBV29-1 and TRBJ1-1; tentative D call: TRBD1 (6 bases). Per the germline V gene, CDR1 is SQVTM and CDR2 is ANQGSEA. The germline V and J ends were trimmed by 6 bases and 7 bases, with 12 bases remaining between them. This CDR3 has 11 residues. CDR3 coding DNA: TGCAGCGTCCACGACAGGAATGAAGCTTTCTTT. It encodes CSVHDRNEAFF.

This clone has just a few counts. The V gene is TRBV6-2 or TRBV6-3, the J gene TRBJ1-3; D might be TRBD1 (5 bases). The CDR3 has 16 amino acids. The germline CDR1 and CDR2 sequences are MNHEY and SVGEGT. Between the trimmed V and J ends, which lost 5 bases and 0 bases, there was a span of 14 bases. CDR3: CASSKGRDGSGNTIYF. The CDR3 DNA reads TGTGCCAGCAGTAAGGGGAGGGACGGCTCTGGAAACACCATATATTTT.

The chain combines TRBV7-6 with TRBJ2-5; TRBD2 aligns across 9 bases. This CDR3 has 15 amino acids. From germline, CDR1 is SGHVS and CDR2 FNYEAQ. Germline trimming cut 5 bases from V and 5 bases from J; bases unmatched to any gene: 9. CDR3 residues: CASSPYRSGGETQYF. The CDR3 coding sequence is TGTGCCAGCAGCCCCTATCGTAGCGGGGGTGAGACCCAGTACTTC. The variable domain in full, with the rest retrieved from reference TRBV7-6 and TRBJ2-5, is GAGVSQSPRYKVTKRGQDVALRCDPISGHVSLYWYRQALGQGPEFLTYFNYEAQQDKSGLPNDRFSAERPEGSISTLTIQRTEQRDSAMYRCASSPYRSGGETQYFGPGTRLLVL.

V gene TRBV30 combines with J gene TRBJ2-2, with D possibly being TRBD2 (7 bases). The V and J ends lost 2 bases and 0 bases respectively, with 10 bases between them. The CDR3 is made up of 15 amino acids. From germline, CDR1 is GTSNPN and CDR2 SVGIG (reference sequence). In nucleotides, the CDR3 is TGTGCCTGGAGTAGGGGGGGAGCGAACACCGGGGAGCTGTTTTTT. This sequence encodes CAWSRGGANTGELFF. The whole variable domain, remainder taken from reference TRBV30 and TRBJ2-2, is SQTIHQWPATLVQPVGSPLSLECTVEGTSNPNLYWYRQAAGRGLQLLFYSVGIGQISSEVPQNLSASRPQDRQFILSSKKLLLSDSGFYLCAWSRGGANTGELFFGEGSRLTVL.

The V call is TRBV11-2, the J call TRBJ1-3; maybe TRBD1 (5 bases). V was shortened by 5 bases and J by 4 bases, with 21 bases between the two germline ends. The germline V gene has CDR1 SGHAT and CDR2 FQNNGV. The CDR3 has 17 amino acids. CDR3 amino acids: CASSPTPLDRTGNTIYF. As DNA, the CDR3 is TGTGCCAGCAGCCCAACCCCCCTTGACAGAACGGGAAACACCATATATTTT. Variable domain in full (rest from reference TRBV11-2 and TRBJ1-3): EAGVAQSPRYKIIEKRQSVAFWCNPISGHATLYWYQQILGQGPKLLIQFQNNGVVDDSQLPKDRFSAERLKGVDSTLKIQPAKLEDSAVYLCASSPTPLDRTGNTIYFGEGSWLTVV.

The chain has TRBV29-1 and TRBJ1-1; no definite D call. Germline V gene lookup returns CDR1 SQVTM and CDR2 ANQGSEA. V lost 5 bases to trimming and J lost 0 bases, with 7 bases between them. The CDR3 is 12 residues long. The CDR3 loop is CSVLLLNTEAFF. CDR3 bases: TGCAGCGTTCTTCTGTTGAACACTGAAGCTTTCTTT.

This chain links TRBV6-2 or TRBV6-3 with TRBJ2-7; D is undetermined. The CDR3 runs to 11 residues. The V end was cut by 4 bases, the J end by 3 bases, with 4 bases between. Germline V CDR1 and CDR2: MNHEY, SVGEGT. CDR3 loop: CASSSYYEQYF. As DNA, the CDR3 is TGTGCCAGCAGTTCTTACTACGAGCAGTACTTC.

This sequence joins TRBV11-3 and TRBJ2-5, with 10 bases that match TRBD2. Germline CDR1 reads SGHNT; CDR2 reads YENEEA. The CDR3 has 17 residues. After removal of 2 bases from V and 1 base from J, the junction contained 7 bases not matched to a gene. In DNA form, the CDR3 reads TGTGCCAGCAGCTTAACACTCCGGACTAGCGGCCAAGAGACCCAGTACTTC. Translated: CASSLTLRTSGQETQYF.

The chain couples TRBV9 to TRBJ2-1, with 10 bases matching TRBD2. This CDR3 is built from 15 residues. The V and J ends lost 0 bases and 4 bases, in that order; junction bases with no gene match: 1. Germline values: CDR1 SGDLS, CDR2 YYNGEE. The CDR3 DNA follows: TGTGCCAGCAGCGTAGGAGCGGGGGGGTACAATGAGCAGTTCTTC. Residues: CASSVGAGGYNEQFF.

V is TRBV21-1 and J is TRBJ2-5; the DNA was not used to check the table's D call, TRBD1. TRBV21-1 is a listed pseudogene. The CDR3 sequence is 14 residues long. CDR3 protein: CASSKVGHPETQYF. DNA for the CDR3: TGTGCCAGCAGCAAAGTAGGACACCCAGAGACCCAGTACTTC.

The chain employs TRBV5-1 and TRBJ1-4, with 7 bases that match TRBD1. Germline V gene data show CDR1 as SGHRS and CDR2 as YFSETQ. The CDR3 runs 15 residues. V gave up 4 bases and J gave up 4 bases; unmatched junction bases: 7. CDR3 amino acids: CASSSQGGHNEKLFF. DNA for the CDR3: TGCGCCAGCAGCAGCCAGGGGGGACATAATGAAAAACTGTTTTTT. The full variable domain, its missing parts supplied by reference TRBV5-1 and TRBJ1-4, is KAGVTQTPRYLIKTRGQQVTLSCSPISGHRSVSWYQQTPGQGLQFLFEYFSETQRNKGNFPGRFSGRQFSNSRSEMNVSTLELGDSALYLCASSSQGGHNEKLFFGSGTQLSVL.

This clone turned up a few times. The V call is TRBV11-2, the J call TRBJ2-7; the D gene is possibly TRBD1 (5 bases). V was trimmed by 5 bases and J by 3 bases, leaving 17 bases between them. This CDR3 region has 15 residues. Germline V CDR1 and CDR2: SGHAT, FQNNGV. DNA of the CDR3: TGTGCCAGCAGCATAGGGGCAGGCCCCCGCTACGAGCAGTACTTC. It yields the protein CASSIGAGPRYEQYF.

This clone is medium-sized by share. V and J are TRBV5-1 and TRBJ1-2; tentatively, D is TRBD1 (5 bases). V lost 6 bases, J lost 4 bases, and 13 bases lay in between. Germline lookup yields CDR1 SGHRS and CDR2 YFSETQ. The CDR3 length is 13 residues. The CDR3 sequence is CASTDSGGYGYTF. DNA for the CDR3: TGCGCCAGCACAGATTCCGGGGGCTATGGCTACACCTTC.

The CDR3 DNA reads as TGTGCCAGCAGTTTGGTGAGGGCCCACACCATATATTTT. It encodes CASSLVRAHTIYF. V usage is TRBV12-3 or TRBV12-4 and J usage is TRBJ1-3; no clear D gene. This CDR3 region has 13 residues. Trimming left V 3 bases short and J 8 bases short, with 11 bases between.

CDR3 region: CASTLAKHNEQFF. The CDR3 DNA follows: TGTGCCAGCACACTAGCAAAGCACAATGAGCAGTTCTTC. V usage is TRBV27 and J usage is TRBJ2-1; D is possibly TRBD2 (6 bases). The CDR3 is made up of 13 amino acids. Germline CDR1 is MNHEY and CDR2 is SMNVEV (reference sequence). Trimming took 7 bases from V and 5 from J, leaving 12 bases between them.

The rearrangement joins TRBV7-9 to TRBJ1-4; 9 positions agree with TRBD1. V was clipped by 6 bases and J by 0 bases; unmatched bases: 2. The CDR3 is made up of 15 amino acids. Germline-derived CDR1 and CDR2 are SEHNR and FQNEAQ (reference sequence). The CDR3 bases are TGTGCCAGCAGGGGACAGGGCGCAACTAATGAAAAACTGTTTTTT. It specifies CASRGQGATNEKLFF.

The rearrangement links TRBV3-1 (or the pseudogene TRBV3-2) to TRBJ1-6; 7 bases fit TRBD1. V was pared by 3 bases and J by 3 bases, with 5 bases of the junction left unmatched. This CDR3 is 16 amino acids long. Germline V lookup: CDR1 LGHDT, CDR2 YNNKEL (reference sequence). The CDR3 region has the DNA TGTGCCAGCAGCCACGACAGGGACCTCTATAATTCACCCCTCCACTTT. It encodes CASSHDRDLYNSPLHF.

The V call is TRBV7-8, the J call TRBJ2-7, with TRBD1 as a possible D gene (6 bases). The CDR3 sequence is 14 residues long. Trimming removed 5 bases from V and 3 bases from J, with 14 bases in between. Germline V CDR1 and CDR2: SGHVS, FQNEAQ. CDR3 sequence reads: CASSAGTRLYEQYF. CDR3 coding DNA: TGTGCCAGCAGCGCCGGGACAAGGCTCTACGAGCAGTACTTC.

CDR3 nucleotide sequence: TGTGCCAGCAGCCAAGAAATTACAACGTTTAATGAAAAACTGTTTTTT. Amino acid sequence: CASSQEITTFNEKLFF. J is TRBJ1-4 and V is TRBV3-1 (or the pseudogene TRBV3-2); D not resolved. The CDR3 extends over 16 amino acids. The V gene's germline CDR1 is LGHDT and CDR2 YNNKEL (reference sequence). The ends were cut back, 0 bases at V and 4 bases at J, with 12 bases in the middle.

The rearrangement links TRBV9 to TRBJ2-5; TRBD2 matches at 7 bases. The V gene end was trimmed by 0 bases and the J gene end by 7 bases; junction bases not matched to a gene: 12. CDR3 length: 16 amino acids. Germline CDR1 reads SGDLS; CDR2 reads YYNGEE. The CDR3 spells CASSVGSTSVVGTQYF. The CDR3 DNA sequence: TGTGCCAGCAGCGTAGGCAGTACTAGCGTTGTTGGGACCCAGTACTTC.